Listed below are T cell receptor beta chains from one sample, sequenced in a study of T-cell reconstitution after alpha-beta-depleted transplantation in children. One entry per CDR3 protein results from TCRdb running MiXCR on the PCR reads. The table lists roughly 790,000 distinct CDR3 sequences, 16% of them singletons, with around 5.3% in the top ten. This specimen was PBMCs, mostly from graft donor cells, taken 360 days after TCRalphabeta/CD19-depleted stem cell transplant. Receptors were obtained from a male patient between 10 and 17 years old who had a stem cell transplant for acute lymphoblastic leukemia, so the T cells may come from the graft donor. CDR3s include the opening cysteine and the closing phenylalanine or tryptophan. Fields, in order: CDR3 protein, CDR3 DNA, D gene, clone size, V gene, J gene. The D gene is left open where the match is weak. Size is omitted from some rows. Given values are once, few, many or a class for expanded clones.

CASSSHGIGSIEEGTGELFF	TGCGCCAGCAGCTCCCACGGGATTGGCTCAATAGAGGAGGGGACCGGGGAGCTGTTTTTT	-	-	TRBV5-1	TRBJ2-2
CASSPVTDTQYF	TGTGCCAGCTCACCAGTTACAGATACGCAGTATTTT	-	many	TRBV18	TRBJ2-3
CASSLGGLATKDEQFF	TGTGCCAGCAGCTTAGGAGGACTAGCGACGAAGGATGAGCAGTTCTTC	TRBD2	-	TRBV13	TRBJ2-1
CSARYGRGKNEQFF	TGCAGTGCTAGATACGGGAGGGGGAAAAATGAGCAGTTCTTC	TRBD2	many	TRBV20-1	TRBJ2-1
CASKREGNSPLHF	TGTGCCAGCAAGCGGGAGGGGAATTCACCCCTCCACTTT	-	few	TRBV28	TRBJ1-6
CASSFGPSGSNEQFF	TGTGCCAGCAGCTTTGGTCCTAGCGGGTCCAATGAGCAGTTCTTC	TRBD2	-	TRBV7-9	TRBJ2-1
CASRDGQNYGYTF	TGTGCCAGCCGGGACGGACAAAACTATGGCTACACCTTC	-	few	TRBV12-3/TRBV12-4	TRBJ1-2
CASRGIARGYEQYF	TGTGCCAGCCGGGGGATAGCGAGAGGTTACGAGCAGTACTTC	-	-	TRBV2	TRBJ2-7
CSDRRGPSYNEQFF	TGCAGCGACCGGAGAGGCCCCTCCTACAATGAGCAGTTCTTC	-	many	TRBV29-1	TRBJ2-1
CASSSGGGTEAFF	TGCGCCAGCAGCTCGGGGGGTGGCACTGAAGCTTTCTTT	-	-	TRBV5-1	TRBJ1-1
CASSWTGAEQYF	TGCGCCAGCAGCTGGACAGGGGCTGAGCAGTACTTC	TRBD1	-	TRBV5-1	TRBJ2-7